This is a list of T cell receptor beta chains from one sample in a study of blood T cell repertoires in COVID-19. Here immunoSEQ multiplex PCR was the method, and the copy in TCRdb shows in-frame clones only, minus some. Of 100,000 to 120,000 clones listed, approximately 80% are singletons. The sequenced sample was peripheral blood. The receptor source for this set is a man of 80 years or more with acute or convalescent COVID-19. CDR3s include the opening cysteine and the closing phenylalanine or tryptophan. A D gene is named only where the DNA matches it firmly. Rows give clone size only sometimes, using once, few, many, or a class for an expanded clone.

-	TRBV6-1	TRBJ2-7	TRBD1	TGTGCCAGCAGTGAACGACAGGGTAACGAGCAGTACTTC	CASSERQGNEQYF
-	TRBV12-3/TRBV12-4	TRBJ1-1	-	TGTGCCAGCAGTTCCAAGAAGGGGGCTGAAGCTTTCTTT	CASSSKKGAEAFF
once	TRBV18	TRBJ2-1	TRBD2	TGTGCCAGCTCCCCTCGGGGCGGGAGAATAGGGAATGAGCAGTTCTTC	CASSPRGGRIGNEQFF
few	TRBV29-1	TRBJ2-1	-	TGCAGCGTTGAAGGGACTTTCACAAACAATGAGCAGTTCTTC	CSVEGTFTNNEQFF
-	TRBV19	TRBJ2-7	TRBD1	TGTGCCAGTAGTGCGCCCCGGGACAGGTCGAGCGAGCAGTACTTC	CASSAPRDRSSEQYF
-	TRBV12-5	TRBJ1-6	-	TGTGCTAGTGGTCGTGGGGGGGGCGCGGATGGATCACCCCTCCACTTT	CASGRGGGADGSPLHF
once	TRBV11-2	TRBJ1-3	-	TGTGCCAGCAGCTTAGGGGGGGGAACTGGAAACACCATATATTTT	CASSLGGGTGNTIYF
-	TRBV12-3/TRBV12-4	TRBJ1-2	-	TGTGCCAGCAGTTTAACAGGGTATGGCTACACCTTC	CASSLTGYGYTF
-	TRBV28	TRBJ1-6	-	TGTGCCAGCAGTTCCTTCGACAGAGTGGAATCACCCCTCCACTTT	CASSSFDRVESPLHF
-	TRBV18	TRBJ1-3	-	TGTGCCAGCTCACCAGGGACAACTTCTGGAAACACCATATATTTT	CASSPGTTSGNTIYF
-	TRBV27	TRBJ2-5	TRBD2	TGTGCCAGCAGTTTACTAGCGGGAGGACCCGGAGTGGGGGAGACCCAGTACTTC	CASSLLAGGPGVGETQYF
-	TRBV6-2/TRBV6-3	TRBJ2-3	TRBD2	TGTGCCAGCAGTTACTCAGCGGGAGGGATAGATACGCAGTATTTT	CASSYSAGGIDTQYF
-	TRBV4-1	TRBJ2-1	TRBD1	TGCGCCAGCAGCCAAGTCCGGGACAGGGGGGGGAATGAGCAGTTCTTC	CASSQVRDRGGNEQFF
-	TRBV4-1	TRBJ2-5	TRBD1	TGCGCCAGCAGCCAATCCCCCGGGACAGTCGGCGAGACCCAGTACTTC	CASSQSPGTVGETQYF
-	TRBV2	TRBJ1-5	TRBD1	TGTGCCAGCAGTGGAGGACAGGGCAATCAGCCCCAGCATTTT	CASSGGQGNQPQHF
-	TRBV10-3	TRBJ2-5	-	TGTGCCATCAGTGGGACATACGGGGAGACCCAGTACTTC	CAISGTYGETQYF
few	TRBV19	TRBJ2-4	TRBD1	TGTGCCAGTAGTCTTGGGACAGGGGGAGCCAAAAACATTCAGTACTTC	CASSLGTGGAKNIQYF
-	TRBV28	TRBJ1-6	TRBD1	TGTGCCAGCAGTTCAGTCGCCTCGGGACAGGGGGCTGCCTACCTCCACTTT	CASSSVASGQGAAYLHF
-	TRBV5-1	TRBJ2-3	TRBD2	TGCGCCAGCAGCATCCGGACTAGCGGTAGCACAGATACGCAGTATTTT	CASSIRTSGSTDTQYF
-	TRBV19	TRBJ2-7	-	TGTGCCAGTAGTATACAGGCAGGGGAGCCCTACGAGCAGTACTTC	CASSIQAGEPYEQYF
-	TRBV11-2	TRBJ1-1	TRBD1	TGTGCCAGCAGCTTTCGGACAGGGCCTGGGGCTGAAGCTTTCTTT	CASSFRTGPGAEAFF
-	TRBV7-2	TRBJ2-2	TRBD2	TGTGCCAGCAGCTCCACCACCGGGACTAGCGGCACCGGGGAGCTGTTTTTT	CASSSTTGTSGTGELFF
-	TRBV7-9	TRBJ1-1	-	TGTGCCAGCAGCTTAGCGCGTCTCAAAGCTTTCTTT	CASSLARLKAFF
-	TRBV5-4	TRBJ2-3	TRBD1	TGTGCCAGCAGCCCGGGACAGGGAACAGATACGCAGTATTTT	CASSPGQGTDTQYF
once	TRBV5-1	TRBJ1-6	-	TGCGCCAGCAGCTTGGAACCCAGTAATAATTCACCCCTCCACTTT	CASSLEPSNNSPLHF
few	TRBV4-1	TRBJ1-5	TRBD1	TGCGCCAGCAGCCAAGTGTGGGACAGGGCGGGTCAGCCCCAGCATTTT	CASSQVWDRAGQPQHF
-	TRBV2	TRBJ2-7	TRBD1	TGTGCCAGCAGATTGACAGGGGGATCGGGAGAGCAGTACTTC	CASRLTGGSGEQYF
-	TRBV30	TRBJ1-1	-	TGTGCCTGCGGGGACTCAGGGACTGAAGCTTTCTTT	CACGDSGTEAFF
-	TRBV25-1	TRBJ1-6	TRBD1	TGTGCCAGCAGTGAATATGGGACAGTTTCACCCCTCCACTTT	CASSEYGTVSPLHF
-	TRBV16	TRBJ1-1	TRBD1	TGTGCCAGCAGCCATGGAGGGACAGGGGGCATGCTTAGGGCTTTCTTT	CASSHGGTGGMLRAFF
-	TRBV5-1	TRBJ2-1	TRBD1	TGCGCCAGCAGCTTGGCAGACAGGGGTCGGCAGTTCTTC	CASSLADRGRQFF
-	TRBV6-4	TRBJ2-2	-	TGTGCCAGCAGTGACCAATCGAACACCGGGGAGCTGTTTTTT	CASSDQSNTGELFF
-	TRBV7-9	TRBJ2-5	-	TGTGCCAGCAGCTCCGGGCTCCACGGCGCGGGGACCCAGTACTTC	CASSSGLHGAGTQYF
-	TRBV28	TRBJ1-2	-	TGTGCCAGCAGTTCGGGAACAAACTATGGCTACACCTTC	CASSSGTNYGYTF
-	TRBV28	TRBJ1-2	TRBD1	TGTGCCAGCAGTTTCCTCGGGACAGGGAACGGCTACACCTTC	CASSFLGTGNGYTF
-	TRBV6-2/TRBV6-3	TRBJ1-2	-	TGTGCCAGCAGTTCGGGGAGCTACTATGGCTACACCTTC	CASSSGSYYGYTF
once	TRBV28	TRBJ1-4	-	TGTGCCAGCAGTTTGGAGCAGAAAACAACTAATGAAAAACTGTTTTTT	CASSLEQKTTNEKLFF
-	TRBV14	TRBJ1-1	TRBD1	TGTGCCAGCAGCCAAGAAGGGGGCAGGACTGAAGCTTTCTTT	CASSQEGGRTEAFF
-	TRBV5-4	TRBJ1-2	TRBD1	TGTGCCAGCAGCTCGACAGGGATTGGGGGCTACACCTTC	CASSSTGIGGYTF
-	TRBV5-5	TRBJ2-7	-	TGTGCCAGCAGCTTGGTTGGGAGATCCTACGAGCAGTACTTC	CASSLVGRSYEQYF
-	TRBV5-6	TRBJ1-5	-	TGTGCCAGCAGCTCGTATAGCAATCAGCCCCAGCATTTT	CASSSYSNQPQHF
-	TRBV5-1	TRBJ1-2	-	TGCGCCAGCAGCTTGCTGGCGGACATCGCCGGAGGCTACACCTTC	CASSLLADIAGGYTF
once	TRBV9	TRBJ2-5	TRBD2	TGTGCCAGCAGCGTAGGTCCAGCGGGAGGTCGCGAGACCCAGTACTTC	CASSVGPAGGRETQYF
-	TRBV18	TRBJ2-5	-	TGTGCCAGCTCACCAATCGAGGGCCTAGAGACCCAGTACTTC	CASSPIEGLETQYF
-	TRBV29-1	TRBJ2-3	-	TGCAGCGTTGGCGAGGAGAACACAGATACGCAGTATTTT	CSVGEENTDTQYF
-	TRBV6-2/TRBV6-3	TRBJ2-1	-	TGTGCCAGCAGTCTTCAGTCAAATGAGCAGTTCTTC	CASSLQSNEQFF
-	TRBV12-3/TRBV12-4	TRBJ1-6	-	TGTGCCAGCAGGCGGGGTAATCATTCACCCCTCCACTTT	CASRRGNHSPLHF
-	TRBV19	TRBJ2-7	-	TGTGCCAGTAGTACTGCGCTAGACAGGAACGGGATCTACGAGCAGTACTTC	CASSTALDRNGIYEQYF
-	TRBV9	TRBJ2-1	TRBD2	TGTGCCAGCAGCATATCCGGGACTACGCAGTTCTTC	CASSISGTTQFF
-	TRBV2	TRBJ2-3	TRBD1	TGTGCCAGCAGTGACAGGGGGGATACGCAGTATTTT	CASSDRGDTQYF
-	TRBV30	TRBJ1-2	-	TGTGCCTGGAGACGCGGGGAAGAAGGCTACACCTTC	CAWRRGEEGYTF
-	TRBV7-9	TRBJ1-1	-	TGTGCCAGCAGCCTGGGGCAGGACGGCACTGAAGCTTTCTTT	CASSLGQDGTEAFF
-	TRBV7-8	TRBJ1-2	TRBD1	TGTGCCAGCAGCCCACGTCCGGACAGGGAGGAAGGCTACACCTTC	CASSPRPDREEGYTF